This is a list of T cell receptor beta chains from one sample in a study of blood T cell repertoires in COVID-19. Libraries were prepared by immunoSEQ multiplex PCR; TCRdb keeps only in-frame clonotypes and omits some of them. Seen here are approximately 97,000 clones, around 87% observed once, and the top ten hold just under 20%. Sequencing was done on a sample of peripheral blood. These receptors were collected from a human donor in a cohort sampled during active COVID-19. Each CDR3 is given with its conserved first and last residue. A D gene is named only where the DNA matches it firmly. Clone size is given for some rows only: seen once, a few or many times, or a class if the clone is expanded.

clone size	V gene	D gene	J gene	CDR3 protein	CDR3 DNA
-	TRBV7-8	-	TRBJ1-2	CASSLAFWGDGYTF	TGTGCCAGCAGCTTAGCTTTTTGGGGCGACGGCTACACCTTC
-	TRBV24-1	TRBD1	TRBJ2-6	CATSDPGQARANVLTF	TGTGCCACCAGTGACCCGGGACAGGCCCGGGCCAACGTCCTGACTTTC
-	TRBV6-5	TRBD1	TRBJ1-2	CASTAGTGDDYGYTF	TGTGCCAGCACCGCCGGGACAGGGGATGACTATGGCTACACCTTC
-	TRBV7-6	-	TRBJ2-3	CASSPGLPMYF	TGTGCCAGCAGCCCGGGACTGCCCATGTATTTT
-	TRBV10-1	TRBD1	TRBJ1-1	CASSESPRRQGFDYARNTEAFF	TGCGCCAGCAGTGAGTCTCCCAGGAGACAGGGCTTCGATTACGCTCGCAACACTGAAGCTTTCTTT
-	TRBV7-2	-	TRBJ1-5	CASSLSGFYQPQHF	TGTGCCAGCAGCTTATCCGGGTTTTATCAGCCCCAGCATTTT
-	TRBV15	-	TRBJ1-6	CATRTAVANSPLHF	TGTGCCACCAGAACAGCAGTTGCGAATTCACCCCTCCACTTT
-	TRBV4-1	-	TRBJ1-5	CASSQDGSGGNQPQHF	TGCGCCAGCAGCCAAGATGGGTCAGGGGGCAATCAGCCCCAGCATTTT
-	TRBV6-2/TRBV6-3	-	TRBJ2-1	CASSPVVANRDEQFF	TGTGCCAGCAGCCCCGTTGTGGCAAACCGGGATGAGCAGTTCTTC
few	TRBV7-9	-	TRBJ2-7	CASSLDRVEQYF	TGTGCCAGCAGCTTAGATCGCGTCGAGCAGTACTTC
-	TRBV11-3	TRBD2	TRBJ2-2	CASSGPAGISGELFF	TGTGCCAGCAGCGGGCCAGCGGGAATATCCGGGGAGCTGTTTTTT
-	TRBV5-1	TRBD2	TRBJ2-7	CASSSSGGSSYEQYF	TGCGCCAGCAGCTCGAGCGGGGGTAGCTCCTACGAGCAGTACTTC
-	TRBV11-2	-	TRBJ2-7	CASSLEREQYF	TGTGCCAGCAGCTTGGAGCGCGAGCAGTACTTC
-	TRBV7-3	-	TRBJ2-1	CASSLTFGKLTHNEQFF	TGTGCCAGCAGCTTAACGTTCGGGAAGTTGACTCACAATGAGCAGTTCTTC
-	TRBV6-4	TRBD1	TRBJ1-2	CASSEGTGDVDGYTF	TGTGCCAGCAGTGAGGGGACAGGGGATGTTGATGGCTACACCTTC
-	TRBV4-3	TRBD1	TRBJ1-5	CASSQNFGTGGVQPQHF	TGCGCCAGCAGCCAAAACTTCGGGACAGGGGGCGTTCAGCCCCAGCATTTT
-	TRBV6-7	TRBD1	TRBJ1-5	CASSTSFRTGGNQPQHF	TGTGCCAGCAGTACATCCTTTCGGACAGGGGGCAATCAGCCCCAGCATTTT
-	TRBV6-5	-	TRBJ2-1	CASSYSRGGYNEQFF	TGTGCCAGCAGTTACTCAAGGGGGGGCTACAATGAGCAGTTCTTC
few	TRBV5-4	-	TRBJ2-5	CASSLSGQETQYF	TGTGCCAGCAGCTTGTCAGGACAAGAGACCCAGTACTTC
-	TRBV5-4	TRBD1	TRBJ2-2	CASKGARDLTGELFF	TGTGCCAGCAAGGGGGCCAGGGACCTAACCGGGGAGCTGTTTTTT
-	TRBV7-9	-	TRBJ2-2	CASSLAEGSNTGELFF	TGTGCCAGCAGCTTAGCAGAGGGTTCGAACACCGGGGAGCTGTTTTTT
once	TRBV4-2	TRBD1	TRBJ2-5	CASSQEGTGPGETQYF	TGTGCCAGCAGCCAAGAGGGGACAGGTCCGGGGGAGACCCAGTACTTC
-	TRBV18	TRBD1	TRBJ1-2	CASSPALNRGHRNYGYTF	TGTGCCAGCTCACCCGCCCTGAACAGGGGGCATCGGAACTATGGCTACACCTTC
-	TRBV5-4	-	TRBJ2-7	CASSPTPYRDYEQYF	TGTGCCAGCAGCCCGACACCGTACAGGGACTACGAGCAGTACTTC
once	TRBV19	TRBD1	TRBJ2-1	CASSIVAGQGSNEQFF	TGTGCCAGTAGTATAGTGGCGGGACAGGGGTCCAATGAGCAGTTCTTC
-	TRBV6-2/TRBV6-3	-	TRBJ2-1	CASSPGRLDLYNEQFF	TGTGCCAGCAGCCCGGGTAGGCTAGATCTATACAATGAGCAGTTCTTC